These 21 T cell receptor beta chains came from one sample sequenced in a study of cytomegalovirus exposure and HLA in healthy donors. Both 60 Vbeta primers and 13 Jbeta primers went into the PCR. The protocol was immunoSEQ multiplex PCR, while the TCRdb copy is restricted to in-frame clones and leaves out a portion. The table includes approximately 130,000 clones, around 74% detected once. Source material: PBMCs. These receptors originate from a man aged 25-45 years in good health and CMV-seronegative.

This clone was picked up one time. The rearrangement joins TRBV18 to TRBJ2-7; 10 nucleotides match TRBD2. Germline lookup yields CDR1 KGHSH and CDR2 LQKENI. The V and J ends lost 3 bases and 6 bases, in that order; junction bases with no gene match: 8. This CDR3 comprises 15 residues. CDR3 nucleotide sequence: TGTGCCAGCTCACCTGCGACTAGCGGGCCCCGCGAGCAGTACTTC. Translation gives CASSPATSGPREQYF.

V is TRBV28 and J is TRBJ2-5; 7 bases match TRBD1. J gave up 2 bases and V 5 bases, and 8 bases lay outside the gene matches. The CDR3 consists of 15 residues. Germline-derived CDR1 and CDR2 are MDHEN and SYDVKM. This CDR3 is CASSGASGQQETQYF. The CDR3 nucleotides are TGTGCCAGCAGTGGGGCCTCGGGACAGCAAGAGACCCAGTACTTC.

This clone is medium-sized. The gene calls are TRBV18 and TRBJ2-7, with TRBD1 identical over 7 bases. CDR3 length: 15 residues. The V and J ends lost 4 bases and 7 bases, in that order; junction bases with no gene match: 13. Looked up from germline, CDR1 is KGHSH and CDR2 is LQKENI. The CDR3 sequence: CASSLHRAGGLEQYF. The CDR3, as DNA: TGTGCCAGCTCACTCCACAGGGCAGGGGGATTAGAGCAGTACTTC.

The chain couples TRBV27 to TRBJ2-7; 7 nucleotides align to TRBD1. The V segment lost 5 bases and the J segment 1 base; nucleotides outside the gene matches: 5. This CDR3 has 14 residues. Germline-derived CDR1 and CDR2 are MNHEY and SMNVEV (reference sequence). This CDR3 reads CASSPRDSSYEQYF. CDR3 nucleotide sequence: TGTGCCAGCAGTCCACGGGACAGTTCCTACGAGCAGTACTTC.

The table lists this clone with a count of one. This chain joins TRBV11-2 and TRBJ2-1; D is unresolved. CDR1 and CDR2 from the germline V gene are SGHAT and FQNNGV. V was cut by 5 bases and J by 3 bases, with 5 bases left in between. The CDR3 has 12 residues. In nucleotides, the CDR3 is TGTGCCAGCAGCATCGTCTACAATGAGCAGTTCTTC. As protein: CASSIVYNEQFF.

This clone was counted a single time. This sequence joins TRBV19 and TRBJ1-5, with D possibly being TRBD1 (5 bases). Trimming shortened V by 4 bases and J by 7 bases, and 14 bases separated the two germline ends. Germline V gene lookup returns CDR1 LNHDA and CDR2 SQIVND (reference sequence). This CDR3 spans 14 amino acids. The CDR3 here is CASSKAQGGQPQHF. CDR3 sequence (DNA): TGTGCCAGTAGTAAGGCGCAGGGCGGACAGCCCCAGCATTTT.

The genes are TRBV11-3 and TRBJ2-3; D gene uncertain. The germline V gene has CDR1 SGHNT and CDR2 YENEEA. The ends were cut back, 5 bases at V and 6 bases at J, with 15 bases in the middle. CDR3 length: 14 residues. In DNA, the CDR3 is TGTGCCAGCAGCCCCAGTCCTGCTGTGGATACGCAGTATTTT. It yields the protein CASSPSPAVDTQYF. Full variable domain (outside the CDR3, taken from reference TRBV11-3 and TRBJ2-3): EAGVVQSPRYKIIEKKQPVAFWCNPISGHNTLYWYLQNLGQGPELLIRYENEEAVDDSQLPKDRFSAERLKGVDSTLKIQPAELGDSAVYLCASSPSPAVDTQYFGPGTRLTVL.

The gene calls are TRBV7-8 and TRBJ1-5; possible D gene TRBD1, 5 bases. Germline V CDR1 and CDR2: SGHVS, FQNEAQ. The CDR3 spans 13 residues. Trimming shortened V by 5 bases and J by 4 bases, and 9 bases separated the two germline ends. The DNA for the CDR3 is TGTGCCAGCAGCAAGACAGAAAATCAGCCCCAGCATTTT. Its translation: CASSKTENQPQHF.

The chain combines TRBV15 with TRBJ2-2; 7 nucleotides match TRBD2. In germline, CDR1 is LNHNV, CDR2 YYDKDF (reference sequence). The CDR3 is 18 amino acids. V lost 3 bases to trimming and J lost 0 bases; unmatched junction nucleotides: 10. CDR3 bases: TGTGCCACCAGCAGGAACTATCCGGGGGGAACGAACACCGGGGAGCTGTTTTTT. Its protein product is CATSRNYPGGTNTGELFF.

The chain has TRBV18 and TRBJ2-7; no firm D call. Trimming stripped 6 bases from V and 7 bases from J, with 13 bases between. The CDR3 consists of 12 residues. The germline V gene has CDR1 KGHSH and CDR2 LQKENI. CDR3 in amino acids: CASSPSSEEQYF. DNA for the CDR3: TGTGCCAGCTCCCCTTCTTCGGAGGAGCAGTACTTC. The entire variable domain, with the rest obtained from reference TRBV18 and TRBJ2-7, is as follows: NAGVMQNPRHLVRRRGQEARLRCSPMKGHSHVYWYRQLPEEGLKFMVYLQKENIIDESGMPKERFSAEFPKEGPSILRIQQVVRGDSAAYFCASSPSSEEQYFGPGTRLTVT.

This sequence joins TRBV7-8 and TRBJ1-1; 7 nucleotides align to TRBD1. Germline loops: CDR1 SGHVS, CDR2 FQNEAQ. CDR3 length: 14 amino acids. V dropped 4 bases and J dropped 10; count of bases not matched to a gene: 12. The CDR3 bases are TGTGCCAGCAGCTCCCTTGACAGGGCCGGTGGAGCTTTCTTT. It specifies CASSSLDRAGGAFF. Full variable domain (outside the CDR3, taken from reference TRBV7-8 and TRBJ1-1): GAGVSQSPRYKVAKRGQDVALRCDPISGHVSLFWYQQALGQGPEFLTYFQNEAQLDKSGLPSDRFFAERPEGSVSTLKIQRTQQEDSAVYLCASSSLDRAGGAFFGQGTRLTVV.

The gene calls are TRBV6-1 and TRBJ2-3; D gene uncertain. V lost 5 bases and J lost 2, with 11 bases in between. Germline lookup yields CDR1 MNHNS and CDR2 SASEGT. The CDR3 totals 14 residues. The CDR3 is CASSPLADTDTQYF. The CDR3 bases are TGTGCCAGCAGTCCCCTGGCGGACACAGATACGCAGTATTTT.

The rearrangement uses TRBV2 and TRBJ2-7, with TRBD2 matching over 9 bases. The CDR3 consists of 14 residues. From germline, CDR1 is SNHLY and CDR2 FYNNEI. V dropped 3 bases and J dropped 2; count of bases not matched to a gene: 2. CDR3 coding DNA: TGTGCCAGCAGTGAGGGCGGGGGGGCCTACGAGCAGTACTTC. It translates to CASSEGGGAYEQYF.

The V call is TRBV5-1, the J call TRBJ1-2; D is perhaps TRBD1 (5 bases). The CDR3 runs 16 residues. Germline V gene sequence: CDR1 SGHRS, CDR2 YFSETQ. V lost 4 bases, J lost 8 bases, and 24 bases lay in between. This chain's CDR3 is CASSPDTWGGFLGYTF. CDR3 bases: TGCGCCAGCAGCCCGGATACTTGGGGCGGATTTTTGGGCTACACCTTC. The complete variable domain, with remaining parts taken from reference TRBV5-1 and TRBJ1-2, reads KAGVTQTPRYLIKTRGQQVTLSCSPISGHRSVSWYQQTPGQGLQFLFEYFSETQRNKGNFPGRFSGRQFSNSRSEMNVSTLELGDSALYLCASSPDTWGGFLGYTFGSGTRLTVV.

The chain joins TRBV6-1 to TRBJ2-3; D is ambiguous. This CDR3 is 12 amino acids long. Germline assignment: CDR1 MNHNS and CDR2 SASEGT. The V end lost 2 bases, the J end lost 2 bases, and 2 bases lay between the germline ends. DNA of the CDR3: TGTGCCAGCAGTGAATACACAGATACGCAGTATTTT. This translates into CASSEYTDTQYF.

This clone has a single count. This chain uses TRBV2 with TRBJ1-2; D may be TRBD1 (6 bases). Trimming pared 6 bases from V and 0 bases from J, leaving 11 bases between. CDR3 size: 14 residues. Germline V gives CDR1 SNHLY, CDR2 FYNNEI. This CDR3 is CASRDGTSNYGYTF. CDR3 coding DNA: TGTGCCAGCAGAGACGGGACATCTAACTATGGCTACACCTTC.

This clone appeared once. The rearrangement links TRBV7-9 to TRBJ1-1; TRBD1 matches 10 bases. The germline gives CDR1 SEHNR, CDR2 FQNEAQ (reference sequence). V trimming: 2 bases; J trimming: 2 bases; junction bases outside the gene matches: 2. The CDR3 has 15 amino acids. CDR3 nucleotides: TGTGCCAGCAGCTTACGGGACAGGGGAAACACTGAAGCTTTCTTT. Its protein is CASSLRDRGNTEAFF.

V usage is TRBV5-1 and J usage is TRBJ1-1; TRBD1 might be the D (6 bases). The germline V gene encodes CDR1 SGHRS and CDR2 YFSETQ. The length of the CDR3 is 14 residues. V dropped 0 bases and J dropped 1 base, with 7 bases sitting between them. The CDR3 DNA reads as TGCGCCAGCAGCTTGGAGGGACAGAACACTGAAGCTTTCTTT. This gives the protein CASSLEGQNTEAFF.

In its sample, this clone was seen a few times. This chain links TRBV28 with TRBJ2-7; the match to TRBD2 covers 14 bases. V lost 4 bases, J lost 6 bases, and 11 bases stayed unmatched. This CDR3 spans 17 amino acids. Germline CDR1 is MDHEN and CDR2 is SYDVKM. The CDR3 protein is CASSSLGTSGRAGEQYF. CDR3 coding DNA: TGTGCCAGCAGTTCCCTTGGGACTAGCGGGAGAGCGGGCGAGCAGTACTTC.

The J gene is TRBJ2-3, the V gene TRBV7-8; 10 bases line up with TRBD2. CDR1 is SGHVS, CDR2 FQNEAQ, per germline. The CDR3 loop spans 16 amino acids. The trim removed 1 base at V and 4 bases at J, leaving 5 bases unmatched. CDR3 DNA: TGTGCCAGCAGCTTAGTTCTTCTAGCGGGAGCAGATACGCAGTATTTT. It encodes CASSLVLLAGADTQYF.

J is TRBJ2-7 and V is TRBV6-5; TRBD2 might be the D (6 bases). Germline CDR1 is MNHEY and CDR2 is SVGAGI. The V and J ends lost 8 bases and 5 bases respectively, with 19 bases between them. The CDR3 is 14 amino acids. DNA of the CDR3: TGTGCCAGCCTTCGACTAGGGTTGGAGGACGAGCAGTACTTC. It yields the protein CASLRLGLEDEQYF.